These 32 T cell receptor beta chains were sequenced from one sample in a study of tumor and adjacent non-tumor tissue in lung cancer (dated 2018 in TCRdb). The library was prepared using multiplex PCR. Sequencing relied on an Illumina HiSeq 2500. Following protocols modified from ARM-PCR, the researchers constructed TCRbeta libraries through three rounds of nested PCR with primers (Table S4). The public reads were reprocessed in TCRdb via fastp at Q25 and MiXCR, keeping in-frame beta chains. Rows matching on CDR3 protein sequence are summarized as one entry with the most common DNA and genes. The sample yields about 86,000 distinct CDR3 sequences; 75% to 85% were counted once. In total, the top ten clones hold just over 20% of the sample. RNA was isolated from bulk unsorted tissue, and RNA quality was assessed with a NanoDrop ND-1000 and an Agilent 2100. For the normal lung samples, distant non-tumor tissue was collected more than 3 cm away from the tumor edge.

Sequencing used distant non-tumor lung tissue. The origin of the receptors is a woman aged 45-65 years with non-small cell lung cancer.

A note on this clonotype: The CDR3 does not end in the conserved phenylalanine or tryptophan, so this is likely a read error. The DNA is omitted, as the CDR3 cannot be located on it reliably, and the CDR3 follows TCRdb's listing. The chain recombines TRBV28 with TRBJ1-5; TRBD1 is the table's D call and was not checked against the DNA. The CDR3 length equals 17 residues, ends included. The germline gives CDR1 MDHEN, CDR2 SYDVKM. The CDR3 sequence is CASSLARQPDSNQSHHS.

As regards this clonotype: Germline and junction disagree at one end, which may indicate a read error. The chain links TRBV18 to TRBJ2-3, with D perhaps matching TRBD1 or TRBD2 (5 bases each). The CDR3 has 16 amino acids. From germline, CDR1 is KGHSH and CDR2 LQKENI. CDR3 loop: CASSPPEVGRTDTQYF. Here the CDR3 DNA reads TGTGCAAGCTCACCACCGGAGGTGGGGCGAACAGATACGCAGTATTTT.

With respect to this clonotype: This is likely a read error, given that the CDR3 carries no conserved phenylalanine or tryptophan at its end. The chain carries TRBV19 and TRBJ2-1; D not certain. The CDR3 contains 15 residues. The V and J ends lost 1 base and 3 bases respectively, with 10 bases between them. The germline V gene encodes CDR1 LNHDA and CDR2 SQIVND (reference sequence). This CDR3 reads CASSIGLVDYNEQFC. CDR3 bases: TGTGCCAGTAGTATAGGCCTGGTGGACTACAATGAGCAGTTCTGC.

On this clonotype: The junction does not match germline at one end; this may be a read error. This chain links TRBV28 with TRBJ2-7, with D possibly TRBD2 on 7 matching bases. The CDR3 consists of 14 residues. Germline V gene sequence: CDR1 MDHEN, CDR2 SYDVKM. The CDR3 protein is CASNLSGGGHEHYF. The CDR3 bases are TGTGCCAGCAATTTGTCGGGGGGCGGACACGAGCACTACTTC.

Here the CDR3 DNA reads TGCAGCGTTAAGGGGGCAGACACCGGGGAGCTGTTTTTT. It translates to CSVKGADTGELFF. The rearrangement uses TRBV29-1 and TRBJ2-2; 7 nucleotides align to TRBD1. CDR3 length equals 13 residues. V lost 5 bases, J lost 3 bases, and 3 bases stayed unmatched. Germline CDR1 is SQVTM and CDR2 is ANQGSEA.

A remark on this clonotype: A junction boundary mismatches the germline segment, possibly from a read error. The CDR3 reads CANSRQGTVTGELLF. CDR3 coding DNA: TGTGCCAACAGTCGACAGGGAACCGTCACCGGGGAGCTGTTATTT. The V gene is TRBV6-2 or TRBV6-3, the J gene TRBJ2-2; TRBD1 aligns across 7 bases. In germline, CDR1 is MNHEY, CDR2 SVGEGT. CDR3 size: 15 residues.

In regard to this clonotype: The final CDR3 position lacks the conserved phenylalanine or tryptophan, pointing to a likely read error. The DNA is omitted, as the CDR3 cannot be located on it reliably, and the CDR3 follows TCRdb's listing. J is TRBJ1-5 and V is TRBV6-1. Germline values: CDR1 MNHNS, CDR2 SASEGT. The CDR3 region is 15 residues in length, termini included. The CDR3 loop is CATRTGPGLPQPQHL.

Turning to this clonotype: One junction end does not reproduce the germline sequence, and a read error may be involved. V is TRBV6-6 and J is TRBJ1-6, with 10 nucleotides matching TRBD1. Germline loops: CDR1 MNHNY, CDR2 SVGAGI (reference sequence). The CDR3 covers 14 residues. The CDR3 loop reads CASSSGTGVSPLHF. CDR3 coding DNA: TGTGCCAGCAGCTCCGGGACAGGGGTATCACCGCTCCACTTT.

This clonotype was seen ten or more times. With a much larger clone just one base away, this may be a read error. The V call is TRBV6-1, the J call TRBJ1-1; unclear D gene. CDR1 is MNHNS, CDR2 SASEGT, per germline. This CDR3 contains 12 residues. CDR3 protein: CASSVHSTGAFF. The CDR3, as DNA: TGTGCCAGCAGTGTACATAGCACTGGAGCTTTCTTT.

By proportion, this clonotype is medium-sized (0.01 to 0.1%). The gene calls are TRBV11-2 and TRBJ2-1; 9 bases line up with TRBD2. The germline V gene encodes CDR1 SGHAT and CDR2 FQNNGV. Trimming removed 1 base from V and 7 bases from J; junction bases left unmatched: 5. CDR3 length: 15 amino acids. The CDR3 spells CASSLGLAGTNEQFF. The CDR3 nucleotides are TGTGCCAGCAGCTTAGGCCTAGCGGGAACGAATGAGCAGTTCTTC.

As regards this clonotype: The junction and the germline gene differ at one end; a read error may be behind it. The CDR3 bases are TGTGCCAGCAGCTCCGTAGCGGGAGAAGGGGATAAGCAGTTCTTT. Residues: CASSSVAGEGDKQFF. This chain links TRBV11-2 with TRBJ2-1; TRBD2 aligns across 9 bases. This CDR3 has 15 residues. Germline V gene data show CDR1 as SGHAT and CDR2 as FQNNGV.

Of note for this clonotype: One junction end does not reproduce the germline sequence, and a read error may be involved. V and J are TRBV29-1 and TRBJ2-5; 7 bases match TRBD1. CDR3 length: 15 residues. Germline V CDR1 and CDR2: SQVTM, ANQGSEA. The CDR3 region has the DNA TGCAGCGTTGAAGAGTTCAGCACAGGGGAAGAGACCCAGCACTTC. Translated: CSVEEFSTGEETQHF.

The chain employs TRBV12-3 or TRBV12-4 and TRBJ2-5, with 9 nucleotides matching TRBD1. The CDR3 loop spans 17 amino acids. The CDR3 sequence: CVRSGPRDRAIIETQYF. CDR3 coding DNA: TGTGTCAGGAGTGGCCCCCGGGACAGGGCGATAATAGAGACCCAGTACTTC.

This clonotype was detected only once. This chain links TRBV2 with TRBJ1-5; no reliable D call. The length of the CDR3 is 13 residues. Germline CDR1 is SNHLY and CDR2 is FYNNEI. V lost 8 bases, J lost 4 bases, and 12 bases lay in between. DNA of the CDR3: TGTGCCAGCGGGATGATTAGTAATCAGCCCCAGCATTTT. It specifies CASGMISNQPQHF. Full variable domain (missing parts from reference TRBV2 and TRBJ1-5): EPEVTQTPSHQVTQMGQEVILRCVPISNHLYFYWYRQILGQKVEFLVSFYNNEISEKSEIFDDQFSVERPDGSNFTLKIRSTKLEDSAMYFCASGMISNQPQHFGDGTRLSIL.

The chain combines TRBV28 with TRBJ2-4; 9 nucleotides match TRBD2. With 11 bases clipped from V and 2 bases from J, the junction kept 13 bases outside the gene matches. Germline CDR1 reads MDHEN; CDR2 reads SYDVKM. The CDR3 runs to 16 residues. Here the CDR3 DNA reads TGTGCCGCGGGACTAGCAGGAGAACTAACCAAAAACATTCAGTACTTC. Protein product: CAAGLAGELTKNIQYF.

This rearrangement joins TRBV4-1 to TRBJ2-2; 9 bases map to TRBD1. Germline CDR1 MGHRA, CDR2 YSYEKL. The length of the CDR3 is 14 residues. CDR3 DNA: TGCGCAGGCAGCCAGGACAGGGGTCACGGGGAGCTGTTTTTT. Translation gives CAGSQDRGHGELFF.

The table lists this clonotype with a count of one. The rearrangement joins TRBV27 to TRBJ1-1, with TRBD1 as a possible D gene (5 bases). The CDR3 covers 13 residues. The V gene lost 3 bases and the J gene lost 2 bases, with 7 bases spanning the gap. Germline lookup yields CDR1 MNHEY and CDR2 SMNVEV (reference sequence). CDR3 in DNA: TGTGCCAGCAGTTTCGGACACAACACTGAAGCTTTCTTT. This gives the protein CASSFGHNTEAFF.

The gene calls are TRBV28 and TRBJ2-5; tentatively, D is TRBD2 (5 bases). Germline V lookup: CDR1 MDHEN, CDR2 SYDVKM. V was trimmed by 3 bases and J by 9 bases, leaving 14 bases between them. The CDR3 consists of 13 residues. CDR3 protein: CASSFRGVESQYF. The CDR3 DNA is TGTGCCAGCAGTTTCCGGGGTGTGGAGTCCCAGTACTTC.

In regard to this clonotype: The conserved phenylalanine or tryptophan is not found at the CDR3 terminus, so this likely reflects a read error. The chain couples TRBV11-2 to TRBJ2-1; TRBD1 matches 9 bases. This CDR3 region has 16 residues. CDR1 is SGHAT, CDR2 FQNNGV, per germline. The trim removed 3 bases at V and 11 bases at J, leaving 14 bases unmatched. CDR3 amino acids: CASSLEPGQGFTKQFL. In DNA form, the CDR3 reads TGTGCCAGCAGCTTGGAACCGGGACAGGGATTCACCAAGCAGTTCTTG.

To note about this clonotype: At one end, the junction sequence differs from germline, possibly due to a read error. The V and J genes are TRBV4-2 and TRBJ1-1, with D possibly being TRBD1 (6 bases). The CDR3 totals 14 residues. The germline gives CDR1 LGHNA, CDR2 YNFKEQ. The CDR3 DNA sequence: TGTACCAGCAGCCAGCTGGGGGGCAACACTGAAGCTTTCTTT. Its protein product is CTSSQLGGNTEAFF.

This clonotype was observed a few times. V usage is TRBV20-1 and J usage is TRBJ1-5, with a weak D call TRBD1 (5 bases). The V end lost 1 base, the J end lost 7 bases, and 17 bases lay between the germline ends. The CDR3 length is 15 residues. Per germline, CDR1 DFQATT and CDR2 SNEGSKA (reference sequence). CDR3 nucleotide sequence: TGCAGTGCTAGAGGTTTGGGCAGGGTGGGGCAGCCCCAGCATTTT. Protein sequence: CSARGLGRVGQPQHF.

In regard to this clonotype: Here the CDR3 omits its conserved ending phenylalanine or tryptophan, so a read error is the likely source. The genes are TRBV6-2 or TRBV6-3 and TRBJ2-5; tentatively, D is TRBD2 (6 bases). The germline V gene has CDR1 MNHEY and CDR2 SVGEGT. V lost 5 bases and J 7 bases, leaving 23 bases between the germline ends. The CDR3 sequence is 16 residues long. DNA of the CDR3: TGTGCCAGCAGTGTGAACCCGGGACCGGGGGTTCGGACCCAGTACTAC. Translated, it gives CASSVNPGPGVRTQYY.

CDR3 residues: CDRSLEPEQGFTEQFF. The CDR3 DNA is TGTGACAGGAGCTTGGAACCGGAACAGGGATTCACTGAGCAGTTCTTC. The chain is built from TRBV11-2 and TRBJ2-1; weak D call: TRBD1 (6 bases). In germline, CDR1 is SGHAT, CDR2 FQNNGV. The CDR3 consists of 16 residues. Complete variable domain (other parts from reference TRBV11-2 and TRBJ2-1): EAGVAQSPRYKIIEKRQSVAFWCNPISGHATLYWYQQILGQGPKLLIQFQNNGVVDDSQLPKDRFSAERLKGVDSTLKIQPAKLEDSAVYLCDRSLEPEQGFTEQFFGPGTRLTVL.

With regard to this clonotype: Mismatch with germline at one junction end may stem from a read error. The chain carries TRBV12-3 or TRBV12-4 and TRBJ1-2, with TRBD1 matching over 7 bases. The CDR3 loop spans 13 amino acids. The CDR3 sequence: CASRIGTDYGYTF. CDR3 DNA: TGTGCCAGCAGGATCGGGACAGACTATGGCTATACCTTC.

The rearrangement uses TRBV28 and TRBJ1-2; D is possibly TRBD1 (5 bases). V lost 7 bases to trimming and J lost 4 bases, with 16 bases between them. CDR1 and CDR2 (germline): MDHEN, SYDVKM. The CDR3 is made up of 14 amino acids. CDR3 sequence reads: CASKLLGAPYGYTF. The CDR3 DNA is TGTGCCAGCAAGCTACTCGGGGCACCCTATGGCTACACCTTC.

This clonotype came up a few times. Relative to the germline gene, one junction end is altered; a read error may explain this. The rearrangement links TRBV6-1 to TRBJ1-5, with 7 bases aligning to TRBD1. Germline CDR1 and CDR2: MNHNS and SASEGT. The CDR3 consists of 14 residues. The CDR3 DNA is TGTGTCAGCGCCCGGACAGGAGACAATCAGCCCCAGCATTTT. Translated, it gives CVSARTGDNQPQHF.

This clonotype was recorded many times. J is TRBJ2-7 and V is TRBV30, with 12 bases matching TRBD2. Germline CDR1 is GTSNPN and CDR2 is SVGIG (reference sequence). The CDR3 is 14 residues long. J lost 3 bases, V lost 3 bases, and 3 bases had no gene match. In DNA, the CDR3 is TGTGCCTGGAGGCTAGCGGGAGGGTACTACGAGCAGTACTTC. It codes for CAWRLAGGYYEQYF. Based on the CDR3 plus reference TRBV30 and TRBJ2-7, the full variable domain is SQTIHQWPATLVQPVGSPLSLECTVEGTSNPNLYWYRQAAGRGLQLLFYSVGIGQISSEVPQNLSASRPQDRQFILSSKKLLLSDSGFYLCAWRLAGGYYEQYFGPGTRLTVT.

This clonotype has just one count. Relative to the germline gene, one junction end is altered; a read error may explain this. The V gene is TRBV6-5, the J gene TRBJ1-4; TRBD1 matches 8 bases. This CDR3 has 17 residues. Germline values: CDR1 MNHEY, CDR2 SVGAGI. The CDR3 here is CACSHPNPGGSNEKLFF. DNA for the CDR3: TGTGCCTGCAGCCATCCTAATCCAGGGGGCTCTAATGAGAAACTGTTTTTT.

Details on this clonotype: Its ends do not fully match the called genes, so a read error is possible. The chain recombines TRBV6-2 or TRBV6-3 with TRBJ2-1; D is ambiguous. The germline CDR1 and CDR2 sequences are MNHEY and SVGEGT. The CDR3 is made up of 13 amino acids. The CDR3 protein is CASSLASYNEQFF. The DNA for the CDR3 is TGTGCCAGCAGTTTAGCCTCCTACAATGAGCAATTCTTC.

This clonotype was seen many times. The chain links TRBV29-1 to TRBJ2-3; D is uncertain. The germline V gene encodes CDR1 SQVTM and CDR2 ANQGSEA. Trimming removed 7 bases at V and 5 bases at J, with 10 bases between. The CDR3 is made up of 11 amino acids. The CDR3 region has the DNA TGCAGCGCCCCCTGGGGAGATACGCAGTATTTT. Encoded protein: CSAPWGDTQYF.

Regarding this clonotype: Mismatch with germline at one junction end may stem from a read error. The CDR3 DNA sequence: TGTGTCAGCAGATACGCACATGGTCGAGAGACCCAATACTTC. It specifies CVSRYAHGRETQYF. The V and J genes are TRBV6-6 and TRBJ2-5; D is uncertain. CDR1 and CDR2 from the germline V gene are MNHNY and SVGAGI (reference sequence). The CDR3 has 14 residues.

This chain links TRBV6-1 with TRBJ2-1, with 10 bases fitting TRBD2. CDR1 is MNHNS, CDR2 SASEGT, per germline. V gave up 5 bases and J gave up 5 bases; unmatched junction bases: 6. The CDR3 runs 15 residues. CDR3 DNA sequence: TGTGCCAGCAGTTCCGGACTAGCGGACCACAATGAGCAGTTCTTC. It codes for CASSSGLADHNEQFF.